The clone carrying this TCR beta chain was detected only a few times. The antigen remains unidentified. The data are from a study of identical twins. Template switching introduced a universal primer site, and the cDNA bore unique molecular identifiers. Via MiXCR, TCRdb re-called the 5' RACE reads, giving one row per CDR3 protein. Of 200,000 to 300,000 distinct CDR3 sequences listed, 5.5% to 7% were seen once; the top ten hold under 4%. CDR1 and CDR2 from the germline V gene are MDHEN and SYDVKM. This CDR3 has 16 residues. V gave up 5 bases and J gave up 0 bases; unmatched junction bases: 5. General study points: Partial confounding of zero-insertion analyses by invariant MAIT and iNKT cells was possible. Models underestimated how often monozygotic twins shared out-of-frame TCR alpha.

Another study also made use of these data, one on yellow fever vaccine responses in identical twins.

The receptor's source is a woman aged 18-30 years in good health. The specimen sequenced was memory (CD45RO+) T cells sorted from blood. The J gene is TRBJ2-5, the V gene TRBV28; 11 nucleotides match TRBD2. The CDR3 is CASSTRLAGHQETQYF. CDR3 nucleotide sequence: TGTGCCAGCAGTACCCGACTAGCGGGACACCAAGAGACCCAGTACTTC.